The 2 T cell receptor beta chains listed next were all sequenced from one sample in a study of Ad26.COV2.S vaccination and SARS-CoV-2 variants. Treatment given: some 19 received Ad26.COV2.S at low or high dose, single or two shots; five or six received placebo; per-sample allocation not given. The study sampled participants on day 63 after the first vaccine or placebo injection. Repertoires were generated with immunoSEQ multiplex PCR, while TCRdb's copy carries only in-frame clones and drops some. The data contain about 350,000 clones, around 88% of them singletons. The specimen comprised peripheral blood, sampled in a trial of Ad26.COV2.S vaccine versus placebo. The receptors here all came from a person between 18 and 65 years old who received the Ad26.COV2.S COVID-19 vaccine or a placebo.

J is TRBJ1-6 and V is TRBV19, with a tentative D call TRBD1 (6 bases). Between the trimmed V and J ends, which lost 9 bases and 8 bases, there was a span of 11 bases. The CDR3 sequence is 12 residues long. Germline assignment: CDR1 LNHDA and CDR2 SQIVND (reference sequence). The CDR3 nucleotides read TGTGCCAGCAGAAACAGGGATTCACCCCTCCACTTT. Protein sequence: CASRNRDSPLHF.

The chain carries TRBV6-2 or TRBV6-3 and TRBJ1-5, with TRBD1 matching 7 bases. The CDR3 runs 14 residues. J lost 2 bases, V lost 5 bases, and 3 bases had no gene match. Germline values: CDR1 MNHEY, CDR2 SVGEGT. CDR3 region: CASSHTGGNQPQHF. The CDR3 DNA reads TGTGCCAGCAGTCATACAGGGGGCAATCAGCCCCAGCATTTT.